The sequence of this T cell receptor (beta chain) was determined in a study of a mutant IDH1 vaccine in newly diagnosed glioma. Findings of the study overall: Pseudoprogression apparently tracked independently of changes in top peripheral T cell clonotypes. Patients showed vaccine-induced immune responses at a rate of about 93%.

This clone has just one count. Its target is unknown. Using immunoSEQ multiplex PCR, the repertoire was profiled, and TCRdb retains in-frame clones only, with some absent. The table records 65,000 or so clones, around 83% of them present only once. This CDR3 is built from 13 residues. The V and J ends lost 3 bases and 5 bases respectively, with 8 bases between them. Per the germline V gene, CDR1 is MDHEN and CDR2 is SYDVKM. Sample time point: week 23, last vaccination. Every vaccination contained 300 ug of the mutant IDH1 20-mer peptide and was paired with topical imiquimod. The study enrolled donors with new WHO grade 3 or 4 IDH1-mutant, ATRX-lost astrocytomas.

The chain carries TRBV28 and TRBJ2-1; D remains unclear. This TCR was sampled from a man aged 30 to 39 with glioma. Sequences were derived from PBMCs, sampled from a glioma patient whose treatment included an IDH1 peptide vaccine. CDR3 coding DNA: TGTGCCAGCAGTTTTAGCAGAAACAATGAGCAGTTCTTC. Translating it yields CASSFSRNNEQFF.